A single sample is the source of the 25 T cell receptor beta chains below, sequenced in a study of T cells in Graves' hyperthyroidism and ophthalmopathy. RNA transcripts provided the source from which TCR beta CDR3 regions were amplified. In the first-round RT-PCR of the TCR CDR3, the HTBI primer set was used. From the multiplex PCR reads, TCRdb called clonotypes with MiXCR, one entry per CDR3 protein. The sample lists about 480,000 distinct CDR3 sequences; 14% were seen once. Input material: blood. The receptors derive from a woman aged 18 to 35 with Graves' hyperthyroidism.

The sample holds many counts of this clonotype. This sequence joins TRBV12-3 or TRBV12-4 and TRBJ1-5; D remains ambiguous. V lost 3 bases, J lost 6 bases, and 12 bases lay in between. This CDR3 contains 14 residues. The CDR3 bases are TGTGCCAGCAGTTTGGCTTTTTTTCCTCAGCCCCAGCATTTT. It codes for CASSLAFFPQPQHF.

This clonotype was observed once. This sequence joins TRBV6-1 and TRBJ1-4, with D possibly TRBD1 on 6 matching bases. CDR1 and CDR2 (germline): MNHNS, SASEGT. The CDR3 is 10 amino acids. V lost 10 bases, J lost 8 bases, and 8 bases lay in between. CDR3 protein: CAKGGEKLFF. The DNA for the CDR3 is TGTGCCAAGGGGGGGGAAAAACTGTTTTTT.

About this clonotype itself: The junction departs from germline at one end; a sequencing error may be responsible. This sequence joins TRBV6-5 and TRBJ1-5; TRBD1 might be the D (5 bases). This CDR3 is 14 amino acids long. The germline V gene has CDR1 MNHEY and CDR2 SVGAGI. DNA of the CDR3: TGTGCCAGCAGTCACTCGGTCTCAGGGCAGCCCCAGCATTTT. Amino acids: CASSHSVSGQPQHF.

This clonotype has ten or more counts. This chain links TRBV7-6 with TRBJ1-1, with D maybe TRBD1 (6 bases). The V end was cut by 4 bases, the J end by 3 bases, with 12 bases between. CDR1 SGHVS and CDR2 FNYEAQ come from the germline V gene. The CDR3 totals 14 residues. Written as DNA, the CDR3 is TGTGCCAGCAGCTCGGGGGGCTCGGACACTGAAGCTTTCTTT. Translation gives CASSSGGSDTEAFF.

This clonotype was picked up many times. The rearrangement joins TRBV7-2 to TRBJ1-2, with 12 bases lining up with TRBD1. Germline V gene sequence: CDR1 SGHTA, CDR2 FQGNSA. CDR3 size: 16 residues. The trim removed 1 base at V and 7 bases at J, leaving 7 bases unmatched. The CDR3: CASSLVVGQGAGGYTF. The CDR3 DNA reads TGTGCCAGCAGCTTAGTAGTGGGACAGGGGGCGGGTGGCTACACCTTC.

This clonotype has more than one count but fewer than ten. The chain is built from TRBV5-5 and TRBJ2-7; weak D call: TRBD2 (5 bases). Germline-derived CDR1 and CDR2 are SGHKS and YYEKEE (reference sequence). This CDR3 spans 15 amino acids. The V gene lost 4 bases and the J gene lost 1 base, with 15 bases spanning the gap. CDR3 nucleotide sequence: TGTGCCAGCAGCCCCTGGAGGCCGGCTTCCTACGAGCAGTACTTC. Encoded protein: CASSPWRPASYEQYF.

This clonotype has ten or more counts. This chain connects TRBV27 to TRBJ1-2; TRBD1 aligns across 8 bases. This CDR3 region has 12 residues. Germline V gene sequence: CDR1 MNHEY, CDR2 SMNVEV (reference sequence). The V and J ends lost 3 bases and 10 bases, in that order; junction bases with no gene match: 4. This CDR3 reads CASSLDRASYTF. CDR3 DNA sequence: TGTGCCAGCAGTTTGGACAGGGCATCCTACACCTTC.

The gene calls are TRBV11-2 and TRBJ2-3; D not resolved. The CDR3 is 14 amino acids. Germline CDR1 is SGHAT and CDR2 is FQNNGV. Trimming took 0 bases from V and 5 from J, leaving 9 bases between them. The CDR3 DNA follows: TGTGCCAGCAGCTTAGATGGCCCGAGAGATACGCAGTATTTT. It codes for CASSLDGPRDTQYF.

The genes are TRBV20-1 and TRBJ1-1; maybe TRBD1 (6 bases). Per germline, CDR1 DFQATT and CDR2 SNEGSKA (reference sequence). Trimming stripped 6 bases from V and 0 bases from J, with 20 bases between. The length of the CDR3 is 16 residues. The CDR3 DNA is TGCAGTGCCATCCTACCCCCGAGGGGGATGAACACTGAAGCTTTCTTT. Translated: CSAILPPRGMNTEAFF.

This clonotype was counted a few times. The chain uses TRBV19 and TRBJ2-1, with a weak D call TRBD2 (6 bases). Trimming cost V 5 bases and J 6 bases, with 11 bases left between them. CDR1 and CDR2 (germline): LNHDA, SQIVND (reference sequence). CDR3 length equals 13 residues. The CDR3 here is CASSAGLPNEQFF. The CDR3, as DNA: TGTGCCAGTAGTGCGGGACTTCCCAATGAGCAGTTCTTC.

In its sample, this clonotype was seen a few times. The CDR3 nucleotides read TGTGCCAGCAGCACTACCGGACAGGCTCACTATGGCTACACCTTC. Translating gives CASSTTGQAHYGYTF. The chain couples TRBV9 to TRBJ1-2; TRBD1 aligns across 7 bases. V shed 4 bases, J shed 3 bases, and the junction held 9 bases outside the gene matches. The V gene's germline CDR1 is SGDLS and CDR2 YYNGEE. The CDR3 has 15 residues. The full variable domain, rest sourced from reference TRBV9 and TRBJ1-2, is DSGVTQTPKHLITATGQRVTLRCSPRSGDLSVYWYQQSLDQGLQFLIQYYNGEERAKGNILERFSAQQFPDLHSELNLSSLELGDSALYFCASSTTGQAHYGYTFGSGTRLTVV.

In its sample, this clonotype was seen many times. The V call is TRBV11-2, the J call TRBJ1-1; maybe TRBD1 (5 bases). Per germline, CDR1 SGHAT and CDR2 FQNNGV. Trimming cost V 1 base and J 0 bases, with 9 bases left between them. CDR3 length: 15 amino acids. The DNA for the CDR3 is TGTGCCAGCAGCTTAGCGGGGGGATTGAACACTGAAGCTTTCTTT. Its translation is CASSLAGGLNTEAFF.

This clonotype was recorded many times. V and J are TRBV12-3 or TRBV12-4 and TRBJ1-4, with D unclear. V was clipped by 4 bases and J by 7 bases, with 4 bases between them. This CDR3 comprises 11 residues. CDR3 region: CASSSGEKLFF. The CDR3, as DNA: TGTGCCAGCAGTTCAGGTGAAAAACTGTTTTTT.

This chain connects TRBV19 to TRBJ2-1; 7 bases are shared with TRBD1. Germline V gene sequence: CDR1 LNHDA, CDR2 SQIVND (reference sequence). With V trimmed by 2 bases and J by 7 bases, 11 bases remained unmatched. This CDR3 region has 16 residues. CDR3 protein: CASSIIEGAKNNEQFF. As DNA, the CDR3 is TGTGCCAGTAGTATAATCGAGGGGGCGAAGAATAATGAGCAGTTCTTC.

V gene TRBV3-1 combines with J gene TRBJ1-2, with 10 nucleotides matching TRBD1. With V trimmed by 4 bases and J by 4 bases, 6 bases remained unmatched. Germline-derived CDR1 and CDR2 are LGHDT and YNNKEL (reference sequence). The CDR3 contains 15 residues. The CDR3 region is CASSRLDRGIYGYTF. In DNA, the CDR3 is TGTGCCAGCAGCCGTCTGGACAGGGGGATCTATGGCTACACCTTC. Looking up the rest from reference TRBV3-1 and TRBJ1-2 gives the full variable domain: DTAVSQTPKYLVTQMGNDKSIKCEQNLGHDTMYWYKQDSKKFLKIMFSYNNKELIINETVPNRFSPKSPDKAHLNLHINSLELGDSAVYFCASSRLDRGIYGYTFGSGTRLTVV.

This clonotype appeared many times. The J gene is TRBJ2-5, the V gene TRBV27; 9 bases match TRBD2. The CDR3 is made up of 13 amino acids. Germline values: CDR1 MNHEY, CDR2 SMNVEV (reference sequence). With V trimmed by 6 bases and J by 5 bases, 4 bases remained unmatched. CDR3: CASRLAGIETQYF. DNA for the CDR3: TGTGCCAGCAGGCTAGCGGGAATCGAGACCCAGTACTTC.

This clonotype was recorded many times. The chain recombines TRBV5-1 with TRBJ1-1; 7 positions agree with TRBD1. The CDR3 spans 13 residues. Trimming took 2 bases from V and 4 from J; bases not matched to a gene: 2. The germline CDR1 and CDR2 sequences are SGHRS and YFSETQ. CDR3 bases: TGCGCCAGCAGCTTCCGGGACAGCACTGAAGCTTTCTTT. This translates into CASSFRDSTEAFF.

At least ten counts were recorded for this clonotype. The chain is built from TRBV7-9 and TRBJ2-7, with 9 bases matching TRBD1. Germline trimming cut 5 bases from V and 0 bases from J; bases unmatched to any gene: 8. CDR3 length equals 16 residues. Germline CDR1 SEHNR, CDR2 FQNEAQ (reference sequence). For the CDR3, the DNA is TGTGCCAGCAGCCACTCGGGACAGGGCGACTCCTACGAGCAGTACGTC. Amino acids: CASSHSGQGDSYEQYV.

This clonotype was recorded many times. The CDR3 sequence is CASTHWTGNTGELFF. The CDR3 DNA is TGTGCCAGCACCCATTGGACAGGCAACACCGGGGAGCTGTTTTTT. This sequence joins TRBV6-1 and TRBJ2-2; the match to TRBD1 covers 7 bases. CDR3 length equals 15 residues. Trimming removed 7 bases from V and 2 bases from J; junction bases left unmatched: 7. The germline CDR1 and CDR2 sequences are MNHNS and SASEGT.

In this sample, this clonotype turned up many times. V gene TRBV2 combines with J gene TRBJ2-3, with 7 bases matching TRBD2. Losses at the gene ends were 7 bases for V and 3 bases for J; bases not matched to a gene: 10. Per germline, CDR1 SNHLY and CDR2 FYNNEI. CDR3 length equals 15 residues. The CDR3 sequence is CASIRTSETTDTQYF. CDR3 nucleotides: TGTGCCAGCATCCGCACTAGCGAGACGACAGATACGCAGTATTTT.

The chain is built from TRBV2 and TRBJ2-1; D assignment may be TRBD1 or TRBD2 (6 bases each). This CDR3 spans 14 amino acids. The V end lost 7 bases, the J end lost 4 bases, and 14 bases lay between the germline ends. The germline V gene encodes CDR1 SNHLY and CDR2 FYNNEI. In DNA, the CDR3 is TGTGCCAGCACGGGAGTAGGGGGATACAATGAGCAGTTCTTC. It codes for CASTGVGGYNEQFF.

This clonotype was detected ten times or more. The rearrangement uses TRBV20-1 and TRBJ2-2; 7 nucleotides align to TRBD1. V shed 0 bases and J 1 base; nucleotides not matched to a gene: 5. From germline, CDR1 is DFQATT and CDR2 SNEGSKA (reference sequence). The CDR3 is made up of 16 amino acids. CDR3 bases: TGCAGTGCTAGAGATCCCGGGACAGTGAACACCGGGGAGCTGTTTTTT. Protein: CSARDPGTVNTGELFF.

In its sample, this clonotype was seen a few times. The J gene is TRBJ2-3, the V gene TRBV27, with D possibly called TRBD1 or TRBD2 (5 bases each). Germline lookup yields CDR1 MNHEY and CDR2 SMNVEV (reference sequence). The CDR3 length is 17 residues. V lost 6 bases to trimming and J lost 4 bases, with 23 bases between them. CDR3: CASRPDRWGIDADTQYF. The DNA of the CDR3 is TGTGCCAGCAGGCCAGATAGGTGGGGGATCGATGCAGATACGCAGTATTTT.

This clonotype was observed a handful of times. The rearrangement uses TRBV7-2 and TRBJ1-2; TRBD1 matches at 9 bases. Trimming at V came to 6 bases and at J to 1 base, leaving 3 bases not matched to a gene. In germline, CDR1 is SGHTA, CDR2 FQGNSA. The CDR3 has 14 amino acids. The CDR3 nucleotides read TGTGCCAGCAGTACAGGGGGCTTTAACTATGGCTACACCTTC. This translates into CASSTGGFNYGYTF.

This clonotype was counted only a few times. Here the CDR3 DNA reads TGCGCCAGCAGTGGGGTTGGCCCGACCAAAAACATTCAGTACTTC. It specifies CASSGVGPTKNIQYF. The V gene is TRBV10-2, the J gene TRBJ2-4; D is uncertain. Trimming pared 4 bases from V and 2 bases from J, leaving 12 bases between. The CDR3 is 15 residues long. Looked up from germline, CDR1 is WSHSY and CDR2 is SAAADI.